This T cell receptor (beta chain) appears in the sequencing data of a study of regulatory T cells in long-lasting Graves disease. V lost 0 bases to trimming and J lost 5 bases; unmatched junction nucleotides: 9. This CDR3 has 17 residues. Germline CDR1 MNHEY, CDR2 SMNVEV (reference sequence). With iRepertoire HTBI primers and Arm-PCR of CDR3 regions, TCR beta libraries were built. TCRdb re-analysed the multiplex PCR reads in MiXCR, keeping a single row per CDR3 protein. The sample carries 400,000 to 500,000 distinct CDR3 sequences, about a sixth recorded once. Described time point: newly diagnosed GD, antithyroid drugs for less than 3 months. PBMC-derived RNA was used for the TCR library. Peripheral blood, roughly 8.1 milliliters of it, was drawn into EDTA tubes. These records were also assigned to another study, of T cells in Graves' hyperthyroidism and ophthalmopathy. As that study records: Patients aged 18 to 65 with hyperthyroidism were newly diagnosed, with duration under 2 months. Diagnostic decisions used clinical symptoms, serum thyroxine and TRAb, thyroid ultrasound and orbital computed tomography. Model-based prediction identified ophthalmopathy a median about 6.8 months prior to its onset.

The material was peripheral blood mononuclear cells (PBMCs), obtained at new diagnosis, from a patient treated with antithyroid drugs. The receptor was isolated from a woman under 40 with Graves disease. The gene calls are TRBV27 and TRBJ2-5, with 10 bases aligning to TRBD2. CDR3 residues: CASSLSSPSGSRETQYF. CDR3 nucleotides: TGTGCCAGCAGTTTATCGAGCCCTAGCGGGAGTCGGGAGACCCAGTACTTC.